This T cell receptor (beta chain) was profiled in a study of PD-1 blockade in classical Hodgkin lymphoma. The study's findings and limits: Partial responders and progressors had significantly lower baseline TCR diversity.

To note about this clone: Its target is unknown.

Here immunoSEQ multiplex PCR was the method, and the copy in TCRdb shows in-frame clones only, minus some. The table lists some 90,000 clones, 65% to 85% of them singletons, with approximately 15% in the top ten. Time point indicated: cycle 4 day 1 (C4D1), after six to seven weeks of nivolumab. Patients all relapsed after autologous stem cell transplantation, and there was variation in brentuximab vedotin exposure. V shed 4 bases, J shed 3 bases, and the junction held 10 bases outside the gene matches. This CDR3 is 16 amino acids long. Germline CDR1 SGHVS, CDR2 FQNEAQ. Sequencing used peripheral blood mononuclear cells (PBMCs), obtained before the fourth cycle of nivolumab. This sequence originates from a human donor with classical Hodgkin lymphoma. J is TRBJ2-7 and V is TRBV7-8; 9 nucleotides align to TRBD1. The CDR3 DNA reads as TGTGCCAGCAGCTCCCGCCCCGGGACAGGGAACTACGAGCAGTACTTC. Amino acids: CASSSRPGTGNYEQYF.